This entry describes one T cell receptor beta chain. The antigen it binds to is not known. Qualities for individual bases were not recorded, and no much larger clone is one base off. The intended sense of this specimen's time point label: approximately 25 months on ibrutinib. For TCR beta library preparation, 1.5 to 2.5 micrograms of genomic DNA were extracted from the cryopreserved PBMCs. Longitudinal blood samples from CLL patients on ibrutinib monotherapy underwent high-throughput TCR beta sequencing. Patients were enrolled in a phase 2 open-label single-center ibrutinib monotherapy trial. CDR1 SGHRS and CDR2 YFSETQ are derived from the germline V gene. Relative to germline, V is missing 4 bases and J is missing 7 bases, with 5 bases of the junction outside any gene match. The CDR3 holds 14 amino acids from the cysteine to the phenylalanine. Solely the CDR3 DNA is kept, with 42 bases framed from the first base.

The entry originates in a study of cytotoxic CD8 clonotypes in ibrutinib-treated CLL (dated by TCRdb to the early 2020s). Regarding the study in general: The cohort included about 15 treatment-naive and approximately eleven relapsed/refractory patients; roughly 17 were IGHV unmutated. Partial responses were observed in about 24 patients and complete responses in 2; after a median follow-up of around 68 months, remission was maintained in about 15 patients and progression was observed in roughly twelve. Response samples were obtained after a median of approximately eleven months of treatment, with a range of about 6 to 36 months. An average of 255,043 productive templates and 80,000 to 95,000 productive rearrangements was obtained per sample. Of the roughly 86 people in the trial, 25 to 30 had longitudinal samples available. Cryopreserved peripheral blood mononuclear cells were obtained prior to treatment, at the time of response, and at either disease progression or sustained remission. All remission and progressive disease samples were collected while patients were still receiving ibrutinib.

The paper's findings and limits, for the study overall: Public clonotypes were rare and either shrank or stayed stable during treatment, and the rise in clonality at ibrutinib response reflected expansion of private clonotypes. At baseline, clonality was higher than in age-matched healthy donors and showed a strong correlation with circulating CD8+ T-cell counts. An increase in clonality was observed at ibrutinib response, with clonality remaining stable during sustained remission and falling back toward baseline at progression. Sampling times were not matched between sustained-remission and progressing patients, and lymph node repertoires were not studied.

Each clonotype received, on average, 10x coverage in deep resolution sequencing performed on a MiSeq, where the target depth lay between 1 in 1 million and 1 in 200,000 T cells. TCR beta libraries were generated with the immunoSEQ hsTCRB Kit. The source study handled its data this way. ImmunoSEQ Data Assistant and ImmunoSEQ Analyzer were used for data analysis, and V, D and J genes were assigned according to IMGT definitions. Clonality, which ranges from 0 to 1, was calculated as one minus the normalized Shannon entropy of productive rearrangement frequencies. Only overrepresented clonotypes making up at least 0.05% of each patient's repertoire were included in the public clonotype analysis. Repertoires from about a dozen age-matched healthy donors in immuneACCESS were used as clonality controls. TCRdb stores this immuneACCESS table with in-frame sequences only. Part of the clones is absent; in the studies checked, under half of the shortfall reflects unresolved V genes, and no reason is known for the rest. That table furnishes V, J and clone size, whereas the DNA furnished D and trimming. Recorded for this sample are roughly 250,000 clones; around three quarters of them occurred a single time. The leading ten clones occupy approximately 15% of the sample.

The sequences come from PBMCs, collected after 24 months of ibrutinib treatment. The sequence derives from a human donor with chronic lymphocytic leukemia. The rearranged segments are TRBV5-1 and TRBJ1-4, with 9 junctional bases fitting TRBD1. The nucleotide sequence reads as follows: TGCGCCAGCAGCCTTGGACAGGGGACTGAAAAACTGTTTTTT. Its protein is CASSLGQGTEKLFF.